The 29 T cell receptor beta chains below come from one sample, sequenced in a study of metastatic and nonmetastatic thyroid tumors. No patient received treatment before thyroid surgery. TCRdb re-called the PCR reads through MiXCR. The table has about 64,000 clones, under 20% seen once. The source material was blood. These receptors all stem from a male donor with papillary thyroid cancer or a benign thyroid nodule (not recorded which). Some clones in this sample may be carry-over from other donors' samples.

This clone was observed at least ten times. The chain joins TRBV3-1 to TRBJ1-3, with 8 bases lining up with TRBD1. With 4 bases clipped from V and 4 bases from J, the junction kept 6 bases outside the gene matches. From germline, CDR1 is LGHDT and CDR2 YNNKEL (reference sequence). The CDR3 length is 15 residues. CDR3 DNA: TGTGCCAGCAGCCCACCCGGACAGGGAGGAAACACCATATATTTT. Translating gives CASSPPGQGGNTIYF. The variable domain in full, completed from reference TRBV3-1 and TRBJ1-3, reads DTAVSQTPKYLVTQMGNDKSIKCEQNLGHDTMYWYKQDSKKFLKIMFSYNNKELIINETVPNRFSPKSPDKAHLNLHINSLELGDSAVYFCASSPPGQGGNTIYFGEGSWLTVV.

This rearrangement joins TRBV9 to TRBJ2-4, with D possibly TRBD2 on 5 matching bases. Trimming took off 0 bases at V and 8 bases at J, with 15 bases between the two ends. The V gene's germline CDR1 is SGDLS and CDR2 YYNGEE. The CDR3 has 15 residues. In DNA, the CDR3 is TGTGCCAGCAGCGTAGCCTATTTGGCCGGGGACATTCAGTACTTC. Translated: CASSVAYLAGDIQYF.

This clone was seen many times. The chain couples TRBV7-2 to TRBJ1-3; TRBD1 might be the D (6 bases). Trimming removed 5 bases at V and 0 bases at J, with 11 bases between. CDR1 SGHTA and CDR2 FQGNSA come from the germline V gene. The CDR3 runs to 15 residues. Written as DNA, the CDR3 is TGTGCCAGCAGCCCAAGGACAGTCTCTGGAAACACCATATATTTT. Its protein product is CASSPRTVSGNTIYF. The entire variable domain, with the rest obtained from reference TRBV7-2 and TRBJ1-3, is as follows: GAGVSQSPSNKVTEKGKDVELRCDPISGHTALYWYRQSLGQGLEFLIYFQGNSAPDKSGLPSDRFSAERTGGSVSTLTIQRTQQEDSAVYLCASSPRTVSGNTIYFGEGSWLTVV.

V and J are TRBV7-3 and TRBJ2-3, with TRBD2 matching 12 bases. CDR3 length: 17 residues. After removal of 6 bases from V and 1 base from J, the junction contained 8 bases not matched to a gene. Looked up from germline, CDR1 is SGHTA and CDR2 is FQGTGA. For the CDR3, the DNA is TGTGCCAGCAGACCTAGCGGGGGGGCTCTCGGCACAGATACGCAGTATTTT. Protein sequence: CASRPSGGALGTDTQYF.

Many counts were recorded for this clone. V gene TRBV3-1 combines with J gene TRBJ1-3, with a possible D match to TRBD1 (6 bases). V lost 3 bases to trimming and J lost 4 bases, with 13 bases between them. The CDR3 consists of 15 residues. The V gene's germline CDR1 is LGHDT and CDR2 YNNKEL (reference sequence). The CDR3 DNA is TGTGCCAGCAGCCAGCCAGGGGTAGCAGGAAACACCATATATTTT. Protein: CASSQPGVAGNTIYF.

This clone was detected many times. The rearrangement joins TRBV5-1 to TRBJ2-3; 11 positions agree with TRBD2. V lost 0 bases to trimming and J lost 1 base; unmatched junction nucleotides: 7. The CDR3 is 18 amino acids. CDR1 SGHRS and CDR2 YFSETQ come from the germline V gene. The CDR3: CASSLASTSGGRTDTQYF. CDR3 in DNA: TGCGCCAGCAGCTTGGCCTCAACTAGCGGGGGACGCACAGATACGCAGTATTTT.

This clone was detected ten times or more. This sequence joins TRBV11-1 and TRBJ2-7; D is undetermined. The V end was cut by 5 bases, the J end by 4 bases, with 9 bases between. The CDR3 covers 12 residues. Germline V CDR1 and CDR2: SGHAT, FQDESV (reference sequence). The CDR3 reads CASSKGDYEQYV. CDR3 coding DNA: TGTGCCAGCAGCAAAGGAGATTACGAGCAGTACGTC.

This clone was counted at least ten times. This sequence joins TRBV20-1 and TRBJ2-2; D ambiguous. Germline V CDR1 and CDR2: DFQATT, SNEGSKA (reference sequence). The V gene lost 4 bases and the J gene lost 6 bases, with 9 bases spanning the gap. There are 12 residues in the CDR3. The chain's CDR3 is CSAKDRPGELFF. In DNA, the CDR3 is TGCAGTGCTAAGGATCGCCCCGGGGAGCTGTTTTTT.

This clone was found many times. This chain connects TRBV12-5 to TRBJ1-1; D not resolved. CDR3 size: 13 residues. Trimming stripped 1 base from V and 7 bases from J, with 10 bases between. Germline V gene lookup returns CDR1 LGHNT and CDR2 FRNRAP. DNA for the CDR3: TGTGCTAGTGGTTTGGGAGGAGGGAGTGAAGCTTTCTTT. This translates into CASGLGGGSEAFF.

V and J are TRBV6-2 or TRBV6-3 and TRBJ1-1; D ambiguous. This CDR3 has 14 residues. Germline loops: CDR1 MNHEY, CDR2 SVGEGT. V was clipped by 3 bases and J by 1 base, with 9 bases between them. CDR3 protein: CASSYYGRNTEAFF. CDR3 DNA sequence: TGTGCCAGCAGTTATTACGGGAGGAACACTGAAGCTTTCTTT.

Ten or more counts support this clone. The same CDR3 can be traced to other DNA sequences in this sample. V is TRBV10-3 and J is TRBJ2-5, with 8 positions matching TRBD2. CDR1 ENHRY and CDR2 SYGVKD come from the germline V gene. J lost 5 bases, V lost 3 bases, and 14 bases had no gene match. The CDR3 has 17 amino acids. CDR3 DNA sequence: TGTGCCATCAGTGATTACAGCGGGGGTGGAGGTTTCGAGACCCAGTACTTC. It translates to CAISDYSGGGGFETQYF.

In nucleotides, the CDR3 is TGTGCCAGCAGTGACGGGACAGGGACATCAAACTATGGCTACACCTTC. This encodes CASSDGTGTSNYGYTF. The gene calls are TRBV6-1 and TRBJ1-2, with 9 bases matching TRBD1. CDR3 size: 16 residues. Germline loops: CDR1 MNHNS, CDR2 SASEGT. V trimming: 3 bases; J trimming: 2 bases; junction bases outside the gene matches: 7.

Note on this clone: A much larger clone is a single base away; this may be a read error. The chain carries TRBV9 and TRBJ2-6; 8 bases agree with TRBD2. The J segment lost 4 bases and the V segment lost 4 bases, leaving 13 bases of the junction unmatched. The CDR3 has 18 amino acids. Germline V gene sequence: CDR1 SGDLS, CDR2 YYNGEE. CDR3 nucleotide sequence: TGTGCCAGCAGCTCCCCCGAGGGTAGCGGGGTCGGGGCCAACGTCCTGACTTTC. Translated: CASSSPEGSGVGANVLTF. Supplemented by reference TRBV9 and TRBJ2-6, the full variable domain reads DSGVTQTPKHLITATGQRVTLRCSPRSGDLSVYWYQQSLDQGLQFLIQYYNGEERAKGNILERFSAQQFPDLHSELNLSSLELGDSALYFCASSSPEGSGVGANVLTFGAGSRLTVL.

This clone has at least ten counts. The chain recombines TRBV11-2 with TRBJ2-1; 8 bases are shared with TRBD2. The CDR3 loop spans 16 amino acids. J was trimmed by 4 bases and V by 5 bases; bases with no gene match: 10. Germline lookup yields CDR1 SGHAT and CDR2 FQNNGV. The CDR3 DNA is TGTGCCAGCAGCCCAACCGGGACTAGAATATACAATGAGCAGTTCTTC. The encoded protein is CASSPTGTRIYNEQFF.

The rearrangement links TRBV6-1 to TRBJ1-6; the D gene is possibly TRBD1 (6 bases). CDR1 and CDR2 from the germline V gene are MNHNS and SASEGT. This CDR3 is built from 17 residues. The ends were cut back, 2 bases at V and 0 bases at J, with 11 bases in the middle. The CDR3 sequence: CASSETGWRSYNSPLHF. As DNA, the CDR3 is TGTGCCAGCAGTGAAACAGGGTGGCGCTCCTATAATTCACCCCTCCACTTT.

Note on this clone: Since a much larger clone is just one base distant, this may be a read error. This chain uses TRBV27 with TRBJ1-1; a weak D match, TRBD1 (5 bases). This CDR3 comprises 13 residues. CDR1 and CDR2 from the germline V gene are MNHEY and SMNVEV (reference sequence). CDR3 coding DNA: TGTTCCAGCAGCCTCGGGGGTCCGGCTGAAGCTTTCTTT. It is translated as CSSSLGGPAEAFF.

This clone was picked up many times. The V gene is TRBV19, the J gene TRBJ2-1; D is uncertain. CDR3 length: 13 residues. The V gene's germline CDR1 is LNHDA and CDR2 SQIVND (reference sequence). Trimming took 3 bases from V and 7 from J, leaving 10 bases between them. The CDR3 protein is CASSMAGANEQFF. The CDR3 nucleotides are TGTGCCAGTAGTATGGCAGGTGCAAATGAGCAGTTCTTC.

This clone turned up a few times. At one boundary the junction diverges from the germline segment, which might be a read error. The chain employs TRBV6-1 and TRBJ1-3; D ambiguous. The CDR3 loop spans 15 amino acids. Germline CDR1 and CDR2: MNHNS and SASEGT. In nucleotides, the CDR3 is TGTGCCATCAGTCCCAGAAGCTCCTCTGGAAACACCATATATTTT. Its translation is CAISPRSSSGNTIYF.

The rearrangement links TRBV30 to TRBJ1-5; no definite D call. The V and J ends lost 2 bases and 6 bases respectively, with 14 bases between them. Germline CDR1 is GTSNPN and CDR2 is SVGIG (reference sequence). The CDR3 is 14 residues long. The CDR3 sequence is CAWSPGLGRQPQHF. The CDR3 DNA reads TGTGCCTGGAGTCCGGGTCTTGGACGTCAGCCCCAGCATTTT. Based on the CDR3 plus reference TRBV30 and TRBJ1-5, the full variable domain is SQTIHQWPATLVQPVGSPLSLECTVEGTSNPNLYWYRQAAGRGLQLLFYSVGIGQISSEVPQNLSASRPQDRQFILSSKKLLLSDSGFYLCAWSPGLGRQPQHFGDGTRLSIL.

The CDR3 sequence is CASSLAIIYRDGNYGYTF. Here the CDR3 DNA reads TGTGCCAGCAGCTTGGCTATTATCTATAGGGACGGCAACTATGGCTACACCTTC. The rearrangement uses TRBV5-6 and TRBJ1-2; D possibly corresponds to TRBD1 (5 bases). V was clipped by 0 bases and J by 2 bases, with 20 bases between them. There are 18 residues in the CDR3. Per the germline V gene, CDR1 is SGHDT and CDR2 is YYEEEE.

This clone came up many times. This rearrangement joins TRBV5-1 to TRBJ1-4; D possibly corresponds to TRBD1 (5 bases). Trimming left V 1 base short and J 5 bases short, with 15 bases between. Germline V gene lookup returns CDR1 SGHRS and CDR2 YFSETQ. The CDR3 has 16 amino acids. CDR3 sequence reads: CASSLSLGTLNEKLFF. Here the CDR3 DNA reads TGCGCCAGCAGCTTGTCCCTGGGGACGTTGAATGAAAAACTGTTTTTT.

In its sample, this clone was seen many times. The V call is TRBV7-2, the J call TRBJ2-3, with D unclear. Trimming took 2 bases from V and 3 from J, leaving 15 bases between them. The germline gives CDR1 SGHTA, CDR2 FQGNSA. CDR3 size: 16 residues. CDR3 DNA: TGTGCCAGCAGCTTAAGGTCCCGGCCCGTAACAGATACGCAGTATTTT. Protein: CASSLRSRPVTDTQYF. Looking up the rest from reference TRBV7-2 and TRBJ2-3 gives the full variable domain: GAGVSQSPSNKVTEKGKDVELRCDPISGHTALYWYRQSLGQGLEFLIYFQGNSAPDKSGLPSDRFSAERTGGSVSTLTIQRTQQEDSAVYLCASSLRSRPVTDTQYFGPGTRLTVL.

The count of this clone is one. A much larger clone differs from this one at a single base, so this may be a read error. This chain joins TRBV20-1 and TRBJ1-1; maybe TRBD1 (6 bases). CDR1 and CDR2 from the germline V gene are DFQATT and SNEGSKA (reference sequence). The CDR3 has 12 residues. The CDR3 sequence is CSARVRDTEDFF. CDR3 bases: TGCAGTGCTAGAGTAAGGGACACTGAAGATTTCTTT.

This clone was observed a few times. A much larger clone sits a single nucleotide away, making a read error possible. The sample carries other DNA sequences with the same CDR3. The chain recombines TRBV2 with TRBJ2-1; no firm D call. The CDR3 has 12 amino acids. Germline values: CDR1 SNHLY, CDR2 FYNNEI. Deletions cut 7 bases from V and 15 bases from J, with 19 bases between. CDR3 loop: CASTPRGETPFF. CDR3 sequence (DNA): TGTGCCAGCACCCCTCGTGGAGAAACGCCGTTCTTC.

The chain uses TRBV12-3 or TRBV12-4 and TRBJ2-7; D call uncertain. The CDR3 sequence is 13 residues long. Trimming cost V 5 bases and J 3 bases, with 11 bases left between them. The CDR3 loop is CASSSGTDYEQYF. CDR3 DNA: TGTGCCAGCAGTAGTGGTACCGACTACGAGCAGTACTTC.

The table lists this clone with many counts. The chain joins TRBV4-1 to TRBJ2-2; D is possibly TRBD2 (7 bases). The germline gives CDR1 MGHRA, CDR2 YSYEKL. The CDR3 contains 16 residues. V was shortened by 0 bases and J by 5 bases, with 13 bases between the two germline ends. CDR3 loop: CASSQERGGVTGELFF. In nucleotides, the CDR3 is TGCGCCAGCAGCCAAGAGAGGGGGGGGGTAACCGGGGAGCTGTTTTTT.

This clone was picked up many times. The V and J genes are TRBV19 and TRBJ2-6, with D possibly called TRBD1 or TRBD2 (5 bases each). The V end was cut by 5 bases, the J end by 2 bases, with 13 bases between. This CDR3 contains 16 residues. Germline V CDR1 and CDR2: LNHDA, SQIVND (reference sequence). CDR3 sequence (DNA): TGTGCCAGTAGTCCCGGGACCCGGGCTGGGGCCAACGTCCTGACTTTC. Translating gives CASSPGTRAGANVLTF. The full variable domain, rest sourced from reference TRBV19 and TRBJ2-6, is DGGITQSPKYLFRKEGQNVTLSCEQNLNHDAMYWYRQDPGQGLRLIYYSQIVNDFQKGDIAEGYSVSREKKESFPLTVTSAQKNPTAFYLCASSPGTRAGANVLTFGAGSRLTVL.

This clone was counted at least ten times. This sequence joins TRBV9 and TRBJ2-5; a possible D gene is TRBD1 (6 bases). CDR1 is SGDLS, CDR2 YYNGEE, per germline. The CDR3 extends over 13 amino acids. The ends were cut back, 4 bases at V and 5 bases at J, with 12 bases in the middle. The CDR3 reads CASSLQGSETQYF. The DNA for the CDR3 is TGTGCCAGCAGCCTACAGGGTTCGGAGACCCAGTACTTC.

This clone was seen ten or more times. CDR3 DNA sequence: TGCAGCGTTGAAGGTGACACTGAAGCTTTCTTT. Its translation: CSVEGDTEAFF. The chain couples TRBV29-1 to TRBJ1-1; D is unclear. Germline CDR1 SQVTM, CDR2 ANQGSEA. Deletions cut 1 base from V and 3 bases from J, with 3 bases between. This CDR3 has 11 residues.